The rows below give T cell receptor beta chains drawn from one sample of a study of shared clonotypes between healthy human individuals. The method was immunoSEQ multiplex PCR; TCRdb's version includes in-frame clones alone and lacks a portion of them. The table has over 800,000 clones, around 92% seen once; the top ten hold about 24%. The sample consisted of naive CD8+ T cells sorted from blood. Receptors originate from a man younger than 40 in good health. The CDR3 runs from the conserved cysteine through the conserved F or W.

v_call cdr3_aa
TRBV7-8 CASSSQGGDTEAFF
TRBV6-5 CASSSTRGSEQYF
TRBV7-9 CASSPTGTGFYGYTF
TRBV28 CASRVGQGSMHEQYF
TRBV11-2 CASSLGGGLSSYNEQFF
TRBV19 CASSLYSGTSGYEQYF
TRBV10-3 CATVGVGTSGLTGELFF
TRBV5-5 CASSLWNQYEQYF
TRBV2 CASSEPETGLAPPNTGELFF
TRBV7-9 CASSLAGPGELFF
TRBV9 CASSPSWGSSYEQYF
TRBV28 CASSPRATNEKLFF
TRBV11-2 CASSLVGGSYEQYF
TRBV7-9 CASSSPIGGSNEQFF
TRBV25-1 CASSPGSYEQYF
TRBV4-1 CASGQGLNTEAFF
TRBV9 CASRDRREAGGYTF
TRBV29-1 CSVMIGTANEQFF
TRBV15 CATSRDPPTGELFF
TRBV6-4 CASRPLGGTGANVLTF
TRBV4-3 CASSQGHRDSQYYGYTF
TRBV5-5 CASSLEVWTRTDTQYF
TRBV7-7 CASSLVAVGKEGETQYF
TRBV6-5 CASSYTLAGSYNEQFF
TRBV28 CASSHFGTYDIQYF
TRBV28 CASSLAGGTGELFF
TRBV7-8 CASSLGTDYLGANNEQFF
TRBV14 CASSLDAFTDTQYF
TRBV5-4 CASSLDQYYEQYF
TRBV11-2 CASSFSSGAYNEQFF
TRBV23-1 CASSQSTGAPYEQYF
TRBV7-9 CASSFSGRQETQYF
TRBV7-9 CASSLGEAARYNEQFF
TRBV29-1 CSVELTSGETDNEQFF
TRBV11-2 CASSGTGLSPYNEQFF
TRBV27 CASSPGTSGTDTQYF
TRBV7-9 CASSPWDSTDTQYF
TRBV5-6 CASSPGSSGNTIYF
TRBV21-1 CASSKPPGQIYTGELFF
TRBV27 CASSFASSYNEQFF
TRBV6-1 CASSEGWGPYEQYF
TRBV7-2 CASSYRQGLSETQYF
TRBV4-1 CASSQDFTSGRTDTQYF
TRBV7-3 CASSMEGVPGANEQFF
TRBV6-6 CASSPTNYNEQFF
TRBV6-1 CASSEDRASNQPQHF
TRBV9 CASSVGQLSTDTQYF
TRBV9 CASSAPRNEQFF
TRBV2 CASSAVNGLYNEQFF
TRBV2 CASIGSYNEQFF
TRBV27 CASSPYPGNYNEQFF
TRBV27 CASSKDPNEQFF